Given below is one T cell receptor (beta chain) in context. The antigen is unknown. Trimming took 3 bases from V and 11 from J, leaving 13 bases between them. The V gene's germline CDR1 is LNHDA and CDR2 SQIVND (reference sequence). The CDR3 has 12 residues. Upon completion of around ten days in culture, CD4+ T cells were isolated. Researchers swapped half the medium for IL-2 medium on both days 3 and 7. Produced via immunoSEQ multiplex PCR; TCRdb's table is partial and in-frame only. The sample comprises about 46,000 clones, approximately 74% of which are singletons, and more than 6.5% rests with the top ten. The sample belongs to a study of vaccination effects on CD4 cells after COVID-19.

The specimen comprised CD4+ T cells from PBMCs cultured without peptide, sampled before COVID-19 vaccination. The clonotype was recovered from a human donor who had a prior SARS-CoV-2 infection. The V and J genes are TRBV19 and TRBJ1-1; D unresolved. The CDR3 loop is CASSISLDPAFF. The CDR3 DNA sequence: TGTGCCAGTAGTATTTCCTTAGACCCGGCTTTCTTT.